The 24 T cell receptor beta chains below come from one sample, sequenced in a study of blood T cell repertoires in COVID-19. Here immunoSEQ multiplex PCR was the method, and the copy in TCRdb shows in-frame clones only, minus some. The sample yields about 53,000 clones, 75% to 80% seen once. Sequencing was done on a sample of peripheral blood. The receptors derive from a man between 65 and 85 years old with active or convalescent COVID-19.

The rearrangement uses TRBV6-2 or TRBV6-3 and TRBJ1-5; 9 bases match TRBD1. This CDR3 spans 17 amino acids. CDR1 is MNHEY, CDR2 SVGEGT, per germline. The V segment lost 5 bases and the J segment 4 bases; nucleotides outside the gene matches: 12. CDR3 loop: CASSPLQGATRNQPQHF. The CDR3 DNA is TGTGCCAGCAGTCCCCTACAGGGGGCCACTAGAAATCAGCCCCAGCATTTT.

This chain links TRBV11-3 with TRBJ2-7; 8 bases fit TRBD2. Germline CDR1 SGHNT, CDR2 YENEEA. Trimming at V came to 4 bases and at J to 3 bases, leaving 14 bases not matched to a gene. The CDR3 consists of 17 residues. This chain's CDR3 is CASSSGGGTSGVYEQYF. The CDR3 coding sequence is TGTGCCAGCAGCTCCGGGGGGGGCACTAGCGGAGTCTACGAGCAGTACTTC.

The CDR3 DNA reads TGCAGCGCCGCGACTAGCGGGGGGGGGAATGAGCAGTTCTTC. Amino acids: CSAATSGGGNEQFF. This chain connects TRBV29-1 to TRBJ2-1; 14 bases agree with TRBD2. The junction had 6 bases not matched to a gene; V was cut back by 7 bases and J by 7 bases. CDR1 is SQVTM and CDR2 is ANQGSEA in the germline V gene. This CDR3 is built from 14 residues.

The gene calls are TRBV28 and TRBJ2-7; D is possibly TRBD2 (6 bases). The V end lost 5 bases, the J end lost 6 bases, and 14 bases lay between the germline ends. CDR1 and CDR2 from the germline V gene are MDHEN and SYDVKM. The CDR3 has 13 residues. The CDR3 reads CASSPGGVGEQYF. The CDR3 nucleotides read TGTGCCAGCAGTCCCGGAGGGGTCGGCGAGCAGTACTTC.

For the CDR3, the DNA is TGTGCCAGCAGTCTCCGGGGTTCCAACGTAGGGTATAATTCACCCCTCCACTTT. This encodes CASSLRGSNVGYNSPLHF. The chain combines TRBV6-2 or TRBV6-3 with TRBJ1-6; D is uncertain. Germline loops: CDR1 MNHEY, CDR2 SVGEGT. CDR3 length equals 18 residues. V lost 5 bases, J lost 4 bases, and 21 bases lay in between.

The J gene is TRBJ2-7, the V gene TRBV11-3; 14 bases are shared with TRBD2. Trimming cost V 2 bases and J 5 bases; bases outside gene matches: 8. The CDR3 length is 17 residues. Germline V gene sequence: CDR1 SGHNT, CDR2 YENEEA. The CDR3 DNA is TGTGCCAGCAGCTTACGGGGGACTAGCGGGAGACCCCACGAGCAGTACTTC. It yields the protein CASSLRGTSGRPHEQYF. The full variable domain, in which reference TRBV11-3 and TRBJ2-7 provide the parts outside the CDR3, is EAGVVQSPRYKIIEKKQPVAFWCNPISGHNTLYWYLQNLGQGPELLIRYENEEAVDDSQLPKDRFSAERLKGVDSTLKIQPAELGDSAVYLCASSLRGTSGRPHEQYFGPGTRLTVT.

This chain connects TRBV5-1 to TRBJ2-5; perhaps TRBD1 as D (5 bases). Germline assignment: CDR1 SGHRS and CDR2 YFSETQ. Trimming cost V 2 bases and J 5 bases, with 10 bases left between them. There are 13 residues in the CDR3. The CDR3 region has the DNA TGCGCCAGCAGCTTAGGGGCCTCGGAGACCCAGTACTTC. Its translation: CASSLGASETQYF.

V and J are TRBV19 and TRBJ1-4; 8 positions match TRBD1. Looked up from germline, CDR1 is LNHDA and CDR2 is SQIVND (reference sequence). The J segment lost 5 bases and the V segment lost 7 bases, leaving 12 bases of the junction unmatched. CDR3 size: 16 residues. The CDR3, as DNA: TGTGCCAGTATCGGTACCGGGACAGGAGAAAATGAAAAACTGTTTTTT. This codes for CASIGTGTGENEKLFF.

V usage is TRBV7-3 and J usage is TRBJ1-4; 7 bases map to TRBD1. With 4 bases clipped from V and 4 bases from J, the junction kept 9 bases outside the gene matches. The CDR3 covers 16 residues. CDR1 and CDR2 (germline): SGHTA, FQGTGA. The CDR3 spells CASSSKGTAFNEKLFF. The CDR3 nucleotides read TGTGCCAGCAGCTCTAAGGGGACAGCCTTTAATGAAAAACTGTTTTTT.

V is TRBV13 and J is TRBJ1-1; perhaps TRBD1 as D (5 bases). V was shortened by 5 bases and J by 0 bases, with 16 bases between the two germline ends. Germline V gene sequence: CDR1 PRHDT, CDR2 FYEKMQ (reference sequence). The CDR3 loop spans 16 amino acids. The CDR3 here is CASSPRNRQMNTEAFF. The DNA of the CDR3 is TGTGCCAGCAGCCCGAGAAACAGACAGATGAACACTGAAGCTTTCTTT.

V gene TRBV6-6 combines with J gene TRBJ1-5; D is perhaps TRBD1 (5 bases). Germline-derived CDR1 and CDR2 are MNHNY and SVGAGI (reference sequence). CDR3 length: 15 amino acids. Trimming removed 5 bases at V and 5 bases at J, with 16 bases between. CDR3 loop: CASSTREGLDQPQHF. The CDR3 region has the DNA TGTGCCAGCAGTACCCGGGAGGGGCTGGATCAGCCCCAGCATTTT.

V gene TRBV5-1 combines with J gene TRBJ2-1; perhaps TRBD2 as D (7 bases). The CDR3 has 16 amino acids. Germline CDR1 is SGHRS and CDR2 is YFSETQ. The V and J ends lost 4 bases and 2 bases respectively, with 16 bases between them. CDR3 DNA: TGCGCCAGCAGCATGGGGGGCAGCGGGACCTACAATGAGCAGTTCTTC. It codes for CASSMGGSGTYNEQFF.

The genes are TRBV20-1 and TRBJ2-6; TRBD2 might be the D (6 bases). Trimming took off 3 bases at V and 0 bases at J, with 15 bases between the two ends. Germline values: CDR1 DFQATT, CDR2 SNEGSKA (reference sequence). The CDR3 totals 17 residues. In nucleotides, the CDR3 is TGCAGTGCTAGTTCCGGGACTGCGAACTCTGGGGCCAACGTCCTGACTTTC. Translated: CSASSGTANSGANVLTF.

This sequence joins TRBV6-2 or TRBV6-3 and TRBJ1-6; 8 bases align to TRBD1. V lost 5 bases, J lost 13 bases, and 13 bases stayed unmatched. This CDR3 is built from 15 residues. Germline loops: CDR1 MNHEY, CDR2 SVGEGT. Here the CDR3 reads CASSTQAGGLRPLHF. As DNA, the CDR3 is TGTGCCAGCAGTACACAAGCAGGGGGCCTTCGGCCCCTCCACTTT.

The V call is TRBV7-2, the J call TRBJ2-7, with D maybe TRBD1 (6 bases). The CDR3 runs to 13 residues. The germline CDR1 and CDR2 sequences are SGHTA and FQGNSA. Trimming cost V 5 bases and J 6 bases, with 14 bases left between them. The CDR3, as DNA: TGTGCCAGCAGCCCCTCAGGGGATAGCGAGCAGTACTTC. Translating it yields CASSPSGDSEQYF. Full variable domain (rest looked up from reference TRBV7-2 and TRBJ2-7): GAGVSQSPSNKVTEKGKDVELRCDPISGHTALYWYRQSLGQGLEFLIYFQGNSAPDKSGLPSDRFSAERTGGSVSTLTIQRTQQEDSAVYLCASSPSGDSEQYFGPGTRLTVT.

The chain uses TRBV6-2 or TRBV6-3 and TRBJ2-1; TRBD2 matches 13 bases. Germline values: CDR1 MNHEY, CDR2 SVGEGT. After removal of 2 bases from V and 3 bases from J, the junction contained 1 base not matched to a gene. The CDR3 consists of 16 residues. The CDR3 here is CASSYGTSGDYNEQFF. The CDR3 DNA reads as TGTGCCAGCAGTTACGGGACTAGCGGGGACTACAATGAGCAGTTCTTC.

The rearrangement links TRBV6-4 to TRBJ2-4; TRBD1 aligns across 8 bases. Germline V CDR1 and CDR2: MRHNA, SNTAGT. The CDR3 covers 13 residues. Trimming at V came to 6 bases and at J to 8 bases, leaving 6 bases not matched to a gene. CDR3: CASSVGQGDIQYF. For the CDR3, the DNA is TGTGCCAGCAGCGTCGGACAGGGAGACATTCAGTACTTC.

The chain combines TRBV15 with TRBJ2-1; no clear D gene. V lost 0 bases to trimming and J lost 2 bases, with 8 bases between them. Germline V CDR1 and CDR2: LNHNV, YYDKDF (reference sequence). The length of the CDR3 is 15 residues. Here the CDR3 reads CATSRDSRTYNEQFF. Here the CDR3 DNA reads TGTGCCACCAGCAGAGATTCGAGGACCTACAATGAGCAGTTCTTC.

CDR3 nucleotide sequence: TGTGCCAGCAGCTTTGTAGAGTATACGACTGAAGCTTTCTTT. Translating it yields CASSFVEYTTEAFF. The rearrangement links TRBV3-1 (or the pseudogene TRBV3-2) to TRBJ1-1; D ambiguous. Between the trimmed V and J ends, which lost 5 bases and 5 bases, there was a span of 15 bases. CDR3 length: 14 amino acids. The germline V gene has CDR1 LGHDT and CDR2 YNNKEL (reference sequence).

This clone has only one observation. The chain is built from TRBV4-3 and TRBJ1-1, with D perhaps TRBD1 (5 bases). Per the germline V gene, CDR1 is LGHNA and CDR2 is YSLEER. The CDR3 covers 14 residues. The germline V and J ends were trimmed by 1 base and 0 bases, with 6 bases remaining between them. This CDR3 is CASSQGQMNTEAFF. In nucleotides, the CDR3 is TGCGCCAGCAGCCAAGGACAGATGAACACTGAAGCTTTCTTT.

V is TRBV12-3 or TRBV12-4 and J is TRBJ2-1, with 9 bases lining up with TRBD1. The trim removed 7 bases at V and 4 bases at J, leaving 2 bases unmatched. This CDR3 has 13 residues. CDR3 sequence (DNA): TGTGCCAGCAAACAGGGGGCATACAATGAGCAGTTCTTC. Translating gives CASKQGAYNEQFF.

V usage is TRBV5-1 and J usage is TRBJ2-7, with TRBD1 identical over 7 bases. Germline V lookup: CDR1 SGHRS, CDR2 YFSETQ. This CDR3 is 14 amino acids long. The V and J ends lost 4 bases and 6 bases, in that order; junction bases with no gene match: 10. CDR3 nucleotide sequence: TGCGCCAGCAGCAAGGGACAGTCCTACACCGAGCAGTACTTC. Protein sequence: CASSKGQSYTEQYF.

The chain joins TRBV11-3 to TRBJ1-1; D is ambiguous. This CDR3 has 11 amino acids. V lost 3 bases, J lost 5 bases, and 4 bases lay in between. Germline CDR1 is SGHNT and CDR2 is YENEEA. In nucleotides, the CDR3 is TGTGCCAGCAGCTTGGAGACTGAAGCTTTCTTT. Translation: CASSLETEAFF.

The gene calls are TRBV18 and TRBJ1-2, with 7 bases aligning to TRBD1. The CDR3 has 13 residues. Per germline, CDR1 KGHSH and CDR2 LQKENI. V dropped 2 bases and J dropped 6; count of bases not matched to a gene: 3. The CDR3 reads CASSPSQGDGYTF. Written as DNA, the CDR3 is TGTGCCAGCTCACCATCCCAGGGGGATGGCTACACCTTC.